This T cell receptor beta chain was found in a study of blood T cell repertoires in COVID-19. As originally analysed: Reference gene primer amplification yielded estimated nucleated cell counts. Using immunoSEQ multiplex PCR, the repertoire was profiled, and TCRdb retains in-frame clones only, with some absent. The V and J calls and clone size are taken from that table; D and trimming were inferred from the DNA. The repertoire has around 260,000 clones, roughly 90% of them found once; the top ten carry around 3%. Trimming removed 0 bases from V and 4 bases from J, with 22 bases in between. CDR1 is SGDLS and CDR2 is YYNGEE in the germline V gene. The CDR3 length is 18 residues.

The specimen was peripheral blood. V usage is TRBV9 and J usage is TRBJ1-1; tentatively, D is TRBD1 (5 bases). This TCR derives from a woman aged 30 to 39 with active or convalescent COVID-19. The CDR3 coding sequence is TGTGCCAGCAGCGTAGAGGGAGGGCGGGGCGGCGTTGGCACTGAAGCTTTCTTT. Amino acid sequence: CASSVEGGRGGVGTEAFF.